This TCR beta chain was sequenced during a study of T cell repertoires in cytomegalovirus infection. Germline CDR1 SNHLY, CDR2 FYNNEI. The CDR3 consists of 13 residues. The V end was cut by 3 bases, the J end by 5 bases, with 11 bases between. Study findings and constraints: HLA-C-restricted CMV clonotypes gave the most frequent clonotype in two of eight donors.

Note on this clonotype: Antigen unknown.

TCRdb fed the reads into MiXCR, producing one record per CDR3 protein. The sample has about 770,000 distinct CDR3 sequences; approximately 32% are singletons. The starting material was cultured CD8+ T cells from PBMCs, obtained from culture after CMV antigen stimulation. This chain joins TRBV2 and TRBJ2-7; D is unresolved. The clonotype was recovered from a human donor in good health (CMV status not recorded). Some clones in this sample may be carry-over from other donors' samples. CDR3: CASSEGRFDEQYF. The CDR3 region has the DNA TGTGCCAGCAGTGAGGGCAGGTTCGACGAGCAGTACTTC.